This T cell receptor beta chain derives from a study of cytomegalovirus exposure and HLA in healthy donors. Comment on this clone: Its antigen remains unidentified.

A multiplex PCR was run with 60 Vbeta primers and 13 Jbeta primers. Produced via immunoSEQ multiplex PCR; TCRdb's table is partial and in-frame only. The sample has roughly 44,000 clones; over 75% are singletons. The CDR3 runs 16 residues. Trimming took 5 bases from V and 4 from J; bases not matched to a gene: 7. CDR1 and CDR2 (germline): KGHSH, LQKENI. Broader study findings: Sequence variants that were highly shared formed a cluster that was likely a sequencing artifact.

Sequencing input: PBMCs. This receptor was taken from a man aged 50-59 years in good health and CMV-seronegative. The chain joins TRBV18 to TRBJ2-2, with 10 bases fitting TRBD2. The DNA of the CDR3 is TGTGCCAGCTCATCCCTAGCGGGAGACCTCACCGGGGAGCTGTTTTTT. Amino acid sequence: CASSSLAGDLTGELFF.